What follows are 21 T cell receptor beta chains derived from one specimen sequenced in a study of tumor-infiltrating lymphocytes in primary liver carcinoma. Researchers generated TCR beta cDNA from about 450 ng of total RNA, relying on a constant-region primer. Generation of the TCR beta libraries relied on three nested multiplex PCR rounds using slightly modified ARM-PCR. Two initial PCR rounds of roughly 10 cycles each paired TRBV1-TRBV30 forward primers with a C-beta reverse primer. TCRdb fed the multiplex PCR reads into MiXCR, producing one record per CDR3 protein. The table has 310,000 or so distinct CDR3 sequences, 58% seen once. Germline DNA was also extracted, and blood RNA was taken from unsorted whole blood. What was sequenced was peripheral blood. All receptors come from a woman in her twenties or thirties with primary liver carcinoma and hepatitis B virus infection.

Regarding this clonotype: A much bigger clone sits one base away, suggesting this may be a read error. The V gene is TRBV29-1, the J gene TRBJ2-7; TRBD1 aligns across 9 bases. Germline loops: CDR1 SQVTM, CDR2 ANQGSEA. This CDR3 comprises 14 residues. The CDR3 here is CSVGPRTGAYEHYF. The DNA of the CDR3 is TGCAGCGTTGGGCCTCGGACAGGGGCCTACGAGCACTACTTC.

This clonotype was counted many times. The chain combines TRBV11-1 with TRBJ2-2; D unresolved. Germline-derived CDR1 and CDR2 are SGHAT and FQDESV (reference sequence). V dropped 5 bases and J dropped 4 bases, with 11 bases sitting between them. The CDR3 length is 14 residues. CDR3 protein: CASSPRLSTGELFF. The DNA of the CDR3 is TGTGCCAGCAGCCCGCGACTGAGCACCGGGGAGCTGTTTTTT. The full variable domain, its missing parts supplied by reference TRBV11-1 and TRBJ2-2, is EAEVAQSPRYKITEKSQAVAFWCDPISGHATLYWYRQILGQGPELLVQFQDESVVDDSQLPKDRFSAERLKGVDSTLKIQPAELGDSAMYLCASSPRLSTGELFFGEGSRLTVL.

A remark on this clonotype: This could be a read error, since a much larger clone is one nucleotide away. The rearrangement joins TRBV12-3 or TRBV12-4 to TRBJ1-1; D remains ambiguous. CDR3 length: 11 amino acids. CDR3 sequence (DNA): TGTGTCAGCAGTTTAGCGAATGCAGCTTTCTTT. This translates into CVSSLANAAFF.

The CDR3 DNA reads as TGCAGCGTTGAAGGGGGAGTGAGCTCCTACAATGAGCAGTTCTTC. It specifies CSVEGGVSSYNEQFF. The chain carries TRBV29-1 and TRBJ2-1, with D possibly being TRBD2 (5 bases). CDR1 is SQVTM, CDR2 ANQGSEA, per germline. This CDR3 spans 15 amino acids. With 1 base removed from V and 0 bases from J, the gap between germline ends came to 10 bases.

With regard to this clonotype: Germline and junction disagree at one end, which may indicate a read error. This CDR3 reads CASSSPLGGSTDTRYF. CDR3 bases: TGTGCCAGCAGCTCCCCCTTGGGAGGTAGCACAGATACGCGGTATTTT. J is TRBJ2-3 and V is TRBV5-6; a possible D gene is TRBD2 (6 bases). Germline lookup yields CDR1 SGHDT and CDR2 YYEEEE. CDR3 length equals 16 residues.

A note on this clonotype: The CDR3 ends on some other residue instead of the conserved phenylalanine or tryptophan, so this is likely a read error. V gene TRBV11-2 combines with J gene TRBJ2-2, with D perhaps TRBD1 (6 bases). The germline V gene encodes CDR1 SGHAT and CDR2 FQNNGV. V dropped 1 base and J dropped 0 bases, with 9 bases sitting between them. The CDR3 is 16 residues long. The CDR3 region is CASSLGDKSNTGELFL. DNA of the CDR3: TGTGCCAGCAGCTTAGGGGACAAATCGAACACCGGGGAGCTGTTTCTT.

About this clonotype: Germline and junction disagree at one end, which may indicate a read error. The V gene is TRBV6-5, the J gene TRBJ2-7; 7 bases align to TRBD2. This CDR3 is 15 amino acids long. Per germline, CDR1 MNHEY and CDR2 SVGAGI. The CDR3 nucleotides read TGTGCCAGCGGTTACAGCGGGGTCAGCGACTACGAGCAGTACTTC. It translates to CASGYSGVSDYEQYF.

Points on this clonotype: This may be a read error, as it is one base from a much larger clone. The V gene is TRBV12-3 or TRBV12-4, the J gene TRBJ2-7, with 7 bases identical to TRBD2. This CDR3 has 15 amino acids. The CDR3 is CASSLRAGASYEKYF. CDR3 in DNA: TGTGCCAGCAGTTTAAGGGCGGGAGCCTCCTACGAGAAGTACTTC.

This clonotype was seen ten or more times. The V call is TRBV6-5, the J call TRBJ1-5, with TRBD1 matching 8 bases. The CDR3 loop spans 14 amino acids. V was pared by 5 bases and J by 4 bases, with 4 bases of the junction left unmatched. The germline V gene has CDR1 MNHEY and CDR2 SVGAGI. CDR3 DNA: TGTGCCAGCAGTCAAGGACAGGGAAATCAGCCCCAGCATTTT. Residues: CASSQGQGNQPQHF.

To note about this clonotype: This may come from a read error, since a much larger clone is one base off. The chain joins TRBV6-2 or TRBV6-3 to TRBJ2-5; D perhaps matches TRBD2 (5 bases). Germline V gene data show CDR1 as MNHEY and CDR2 as SVGEGT. This CDR3 contains 12 residues. The CDR3, as DNA: TGTGCCAGCGGGGAGAACCAAGAGACCCATTACTTC. Its translation: CASGENQETHYF.

This chain uses TRBV10-3 with TRBJ2-3; D is uncertain. V gave up 1 base and J gave up 3 bases, with 2 bases separating them. The length of the CDR3 is 12 residues. Germline lookup yields CDR1 ENHRY and CDR2 SYGVKD. The CDR3 protein is CAISEWTDTQYF. CDR3 coding DNA: TGTGCCATCAGTGAGTGGACAGATACGCAGTATTTT.

About this clonotype itself: Lacking the conserved final phenylalanine or tryptophan, this CDR3 likely reflects a read error. The chain uses TRBV29-1 and TRBJ2-1, with TRBD2 identical over 11 bases. CDR1 and CDR2 from the germline V gene are SQVTM and ANQGSEA. The CDR3 length is 14 residues. The CDR3 spells CGVMAPTSGSEQFL. CDR3 DNA sequence: TGCGGCGTTATGGCCCCTACTAGCGGGAGTGAGCAGTTCTTA.

This clonotype was seen a few times. The genes are TRBV24-1 and TRBJ1-1, with D unresolved. V was cut by 4 bases and J by 6 bases, with 14 bases left in between. Germline V lookup: CDR1 KGHDR, CDR2 SFDVKD. This CDR3 is built from 14 residues. CDR3 residues: CATSESGGGPEAFF. The CDR3 nucleotides read TGTGCCACCAGTGAATCCGGTGGCGGGCCTGAAGCTTTCTTT.

Notes on this clonotype: A much more abundant neighbour one base away suggests this may be a read error. The genes are TRBV7-9 and TRBJ2-1; 9 bases are shared with TRBD2. CDR3 length: 14 residues. Germline loops: CDR1 SEHNR, CDR2 FQNEAQ (reference sequence). CDR3 DNA sequence: TGTGCCAGCAACCCCGACGGGACTAGCAATGAGCACTTCTTC. This codes for CASNPDGTSNEHFF.

Concerning this clonotype itself: With a much larger clone just one base away, this may be a read error. The rearrangement links TRBV6-1 to TRBJ2-7; no definite D call. Germline CDR1 is MNHNS and CDR2 is SASEGT. This CDR3 has 14 amino acids. The CDR3 DNA reads as TGTGCCAGCTGTGAATCCGGCAGGATCTACGAGCAGTACTTC. Translated: CASCESGRIYEQYF.

Worth noting for this clonotype: One base away lies a much larger clone, so this may be a sequencing read error. Because the CDR3 is missing its conserved closing phenylalanine or tryptophan, this is likely a read error. V gene TRBV12-3 or TRBV12-4 combines with J gene TRBJ2-7, with 10 positions matching TRBD1. V shed 7 bases, J shed 3 bases, and the junction held 3 bases outside the gene matches. The CDR3 loop spans 13 amino acids. The chain's CDR3 is CASTGTGDYEQYL. The CDR3 DNA follows: TGTGCCAGCACCGGGACAGGGGACTACGAGCAGTACTTA.

A remark on this clonotype: It is likely a read error, because the conserved phenylalanine at the end of the CDR3 is missing. This sequence joins TRBV2 and TRBJ2-7; 8 bases are shared with TRBD2. The CDR3 is made up of 14 amino acids. Germline V gives CDR1 SNHLY, CDR2 FYNNEI. With V trimmed by 10 bases and J by 2 bases, 10 bases remained unmatched. CDR3 nucleotide sequence: TGTGCCACCGTGAGCGGGAGAGGGGCCTACGAGCAGTACTTA. Amino acid sequence: CATVSGRGAYEQYL.

This clonotype has a single count. Compared with germline, one end of the junction differs, possibly owing to a read error. The CDR3 nucleotides read TGCGCCAACAGCCAAGATGGCTGGATTACAGGGACGCACGAGCGGTACTTC. The encoded protein is CANSQDGWITGTHERYF. The chain has TRBV4-1 and TRBJ2-7, with D possibly being TRBD1 (6 bases). Germline assignment: CDR1 MGHRA and CDR2 YSYEKL. This CDR3 region has 17 residues.

For this clonotype: This is likely a read error, given that the CDR3 carries no conserved phenylalanine or tryptophan at its end. V and J are TRBV11-2 and TRBJ2-1; D perhaps matches TRBD1 (5 bases). The CDR3 loop spans 14 amino acids. Germline V gene data show CDR1 as SGHAT and CDR2 as FQNNGV. CDR3 bases: TGTGCCAGCAGCTTAGGGGGCCGGTACAGTGAGCAGTTCTTG. It codes for CASSLGGRYSEQFL.

This CDR3 reads CASSTRQGVGSGANVLTF. The CDR3 DNA sequence: TGTGCCAGCAGCACTAGACAGGGGGTCGGATCTGGGGCCAACGTCCTGACTTTC. The chain carries TRBV14 and TRBJ2-6; TRBD1 matches at 9 bases. The CDR3 runs to 18 residues. Germline-derived CDR1 and CDR2 are SGHDN and FVKESK. Trimming cost V 5 bases and J 1 base; bases outside gene matches: 9. Drawing the rest from reference TRBV14 and TRBJ2-6, the complete variable domain is EAGVTQFPSHSVIEKGQTVTLRCDPISGHDNLYWYRRVMGKEIKFLLHFVKESKQDESGMPNNRFLAERTGGTYSTLKVQPAELEDSGVYFCASSTRQGVGSGANVLTFGAGSRLTVL.

In this sample, this clonotype turned up a few times. An end of the junction differs from the germline gene, which may be a read error. V and J are TRBV10-2 and TRBJ1-1; D is undetermined. The CDR3 is 13 amino acids. Germline V gene sequence: CDR1 WSHSY, CDR2 SAAADI. CDR3 region: CAVRPPGNTEASF. DNA for the CDR3: TGCGCCGTCCGGCCCCCGGGGAACACTGAAGCTTCCTTT.